One and the same sample provided the 30 T cell receptor beta chains below, sequenced in a study of blood T cell repertoires in COVID-19. Libraries were prepared by immunoSEQ multiplex PCR; TCRdb keeps only in-frame clonotypes and omits some of them. Among about 250,000 clones listed, approximately 85% were seen once. Sequenced sample: PBMCs or T cells enriched from blood (not recorded which). The receptors come from a woman aged 45-65 years with acute COVID-19.

Points on this clone: Other nucleotide sequences in the sample specify the same CDR3. This chain connects TRBV12-3 or TRBV12-4 to TRBJ1-1, with D possibly matching TRBD1 (6 bases). This CDR3 has 12 residues. V shed 5 bases and J shed 6 bases, with 10 bases lying between them. CDR3 DNA: TGTGCCAGCAGTGTACAGGGAGCTGAAGCTTTCTTT. This sequence encodes CASSVQGAEAFF.

The chain has TRBV19 and TRBJ2-7, with 10 bases fitting TRBD1. The CDR3 has 13 amino acids. CDR1 and CDR2 from the germline V gene are LNHDA and SQIVND (reference sequence). V shed 10 bases, J shed 4 bases, and the junction held 7 bases outside the gene matches. CDR3 nucleotide sequence: TGTGCCACCCAGGGGACAGGGGATTACGAGCAGTACTTC. It yields the protein CATQGTGDYEQYF.

The gene calls are TRBV18 and TRBJ2-1, with 11 bases lining up with TRBD2. After removal of 1 base from V and 5 bases from J, the junction contained 4 bases not matched to a gene. Germline V gene sequence: CDR1 KGHSH, CDR2 LQKENI. The CDR3 runs 16 residues. CDR3 sequence (DNA): TGTGCCAGCTCACCACTTCCTAGCGGGGGGCACAATGAGCAGTTCTTC. Protein sequence: CASSPLPSGGHNEQFF.

The chain joins TRBV4-3 to TRBJ1-1; TRBD1 matches at 8 bases. V dropped 4 bases and J dropped 2; count of bases not matched to a gene: 12. CDR1 and CDR2 (germline): LGHNA, YSLEER. This CDR3 is built from 17 residues. The CDR3 region has the DNA TGCGCCAGCAGCCCCTCGGACAGGGTCGGCATAAACACTGAAGCTTTCTTT. Its protein is CASSPSDRVGINTEAFF.

V and J are TRBV5-4 and TRBJ2-7; 12 bases are a match to TRBD2. The CDR3 is made up of 16 amino acids. V shed 4 bases, J shed 2 bases, and the junction held 7 bases outside the gene matches. The germline V gene has CDR1 SGHNT and CDR2 YYREEE (reference sequence). CDR3 nucleotides: TGTGCCAGCAGCCAAACTAGCGGGGGGCTTCCCTACGAGCAGTACTTC. This sequence encodes CASSQTSGGLPYEQYF. Full variable domain (remainder filled in from reference TRBV5-4 and TRBJ2-7): ETGVTQSPTHLIKTRGQQVTLRCSSQSGHNTVSWYQQALGQGPQFIFQYYREEENGRGNFPPRFSGLQFPNYSSELNVNALELDDSALYLCASSQTSGGLPYEQYFGPGTRLTVT.

The genes are TRBV5-1 and TRBJ2-3; no reliable D call. Germline lookup yields CDR1 SGHRS and CDR2 YFSETQ. V lost 4 bases to trimming and J lost 0 bases, with 9 bases between them. The length of the CDR3 is 14 residues. In nucleotides, the CDR3 is TGCGCCAGCAGCATGGGTCCTAGCACAGATACGCAGTATTTT. Protein: CASSMGPSTDTQYF. The complete variable domain, with remaining parts taken from reference TRBV5-1 and TRBJ2-3, reads KAGVTQTPRYLIKTRGQQVTLSCSPISGHRSVSWYQQTPGQGLQFLFEYFSETQRNKGNFPGRFSGRQFSNSRSEMNVSTLELGDSALYLCASSMGPSTDTQYFGPGTRLTVL.

This sequence joins TRBV7-2 and TRBJ2-3; possible D gene TRBD2, 6 bases. V was cut by 0 bases and J by 1 base, with 11 bases left in between. CDR3 length equals 16 residues. The germline V gene encodes CDR1 SGHTA and CDR2 FQGNSA. CDR3 loop: CASSLAAGRGTDTQYF. In DNA form, the CDR3 reads TGTGCCAGCAGCTTAGCGGCGGGGCGGGGCACAGATACGCAGTATTTT.

The chain has TRBV6-2 or TRBV6-3 and TRBJ2-7; weak D call: TRBD2 (5 bases). The CDR3 consists of 14 residues. The germline V and J ends were trimmed by 2 bases and 3 bases, with 11 bases remaining between them. Germline loops: CDR1 MNHEY, CDR2 SVGEGT. The CDR3 nucleotides are TGTGCCAGCAGTTACCGGGAAGCTTACTACGAGCAGTACTTC. Translation gives CASSYREAYYEQYF.

This chain connects TRBV5-4 to TRBJ1-1; D uncertain. The V end was cut by 3 bases, the J end by 0 bases, with 12 bases between. This CDR3 spans 15 amino acids. Germline CDR1 and CDR2: SGHNT and YYREEE (reference sequence). For the CDR3, the DNA is TGTGCCAGCAGCTCCCGACGGAGAATGAACACTGAAGCTTTCTTT. Its translation is CASSSRRRMNTEAFF.

This clone occurred a few times. V gene TRBV9 combines with J gene TRBJ1-2; D is possibly TRBD1 (5 bases). The CDR3 runs to 15 residues. Trimming pared 2 bases from V and 1 base from J, leaving 12 bases between. The germline CDR1 and CDR2 sequences are SGDLS and YYNGEE. Written as DNA, the CDR3 is TGTGCCAGCAGCGTGGAGGGGAGAGGTAACTATGGCTACACCTTC. It translates to CASSVEGRGNYGYTF.

This clone was detected a few times. The DNA of the CDR3 is TGTGCCAGCAGCGTAGCGGCGCAGGGGGGAAATGAGCAGTTCTTC. This encodes CASSVAAQGGNEQFF. The rearrangement uses TRBV9 and TRBJ2-1; a possible D gene is TRBD1 (7 bases). The germline V gene encodes CDR1 SGDLS and CDR2 YYNGEE. Trimming pared 0 bases from V and 7 bases from J, leaving 14 bases between. The length of the CDR3 is 15 residues. Full variable domain (rest looked up from reference TRBV9 and TRBJ2-1): DSGVTQTPKHLITATGQRVTLRCSPRSGDLSVYWYQQSLDQGLQFLIQYYNGEERAKGNILERFSAQQFPDLHSELNLSSLELGDSALYFCASSVAAQGGNEQFFGPGTRLTVL.

This clone occurred once. The rearrangement links TRBV9 to TRBJ1-6; 7 bases align to TRBD1. Unmatched junction bases numbered 5, after V lost 3 bases and J lost 5 bases. There are 15 residues in the CDR3. Germline loops: CDR1 SGDLS, CDR2 YYNGEE. CDR3 sequence: CASSAGTANNSPLHF. CDR3 coding DNA: TGTGCCAGCAGCGCTGGGACAGCAAATAATTCACCCCTCCACTTT.

This clone has just one count. This chain links TRBV6-5 with TRBJ1-2, with D possibly TRBD1 on 6 matching bases. The CDR3 consists of 15 residues. In germline, CDR1 is MNHEY, CDR2 SVGAGI. Trimming removed 6 bases from V and 4 bases from J, with 18 bases in between. The CDR3 bases are TGTGCCAGCAGGGGTTCAACAGGGCCGGTCTATGGCTACACCTTC. Its protein product is CASRGSTGPVYGYTF.

The DNA for the CDR3 is TGCGCCAGCAGCCAAGTCGTGGGCGGGGCCACCGGGGAGCTGTTTTTT. The encoded protein is CASSQVVGGATGELFF. V and J are TRBV4-3 and TRBJ2-2, with D possibly TRBD2 on 6 matching bases. The CDR3 totals 16 residues. The germline gives CDR1 LGHNA, CDR2 YSLEER. V shed 1 base and J shed 4 bases, with 13 bases lying between them.

The genes are TRBV6-5 and TRBJ2-7, with 12 bases aligning to TRBD2. The CDR3 spans 15 residues. The junction had 5 bases not matched to a gene; V was cut back by 6 bases and J by 2 bases. Germline-derived CDR1 and CDR2 are MNHEY and SVGAGI. CDR3 nucleotide sequence: TGTGCCAGCAGCTTTTCTAGCGGGGGGGCCTACGAGCAGTACTTC. Translated: CASSFSSGGAYEQYF.

The V call is TRBV30, the J call TRBJ1-1; 7 nucleotides agree with TRBD1. V was pared by 3 bases and J by 6 bases, with 10 bases of the junction left unmatched. Germline V gene data show CDR1 as GTSNPN and CDR2 as SVGIG (reference sequence). The CDR3 sequence is 14 residues long. The CDR3 is CAWSVLQGMAEAFF. The CDR3 coding sequence is TGTGCCTGGAGCGTCCTACAGGGGATGGCTGAAGCTTTCTTT. The full variable domain, with the rest looked up from reference TRBV30 and TRBJ1-1, is SQTIHQWPATLVQPVGSPLSLECTVEGTSNPNLYWYRQAAGRGLQLLFYSVGIGQISSEVPQNLSASRPQDRQFILSSKKLLLSDSGFYLCAWSVLQGMAEAFFGQGTRLTVV.

The chain uses TRBV18 and TRBJ2-7; 11 bases are shared with TRBD2. Trimming took 2 bases from V and 3 from J; bases not matched to a gene: 3. Germline loops: CDR1 KGHSH, CDR2 LQKENI. This CDR3 is built from 15 residues. The CDR3 nucleotides read TGTGCCAGCTCACCAAAGGGACTAGCGGACTACGAGCAGTACTTC. Translation: CASSPKGLADYEQYF.

The V and J genes are TRBV5-1 and TRBJ2-7; D uncertain. V was cut by 2 bases and J by 0 bases, with 9 bases left in between. This CDR3 spans 14 amino acids. Per germline, CDR1 SGHRS and CDR2 YFSETQ. DNA for the CDR3: TGCGCCAGCAGCTTTAATGCGGCCTCCTACGAGCAGTACTTC. It yields the protein CASSFNAASYEQYF.

The rearrangement joins TRBV4-1 to TRBJ1-1; D not certain. Trimming stripped 8 bases from V and 1 base from J, with 17 bases between. This CDR3 spans 15 amino acids. The germline CDR1 and CDR2 sequences are MGHRA and YSYEKL. CDR3 DNA: TGCGCCAGCTCCCAAGGAGCCATTTCGAACACTGAAGCTTTCTTT. Amino acid sequence: CASSQGAISNTEAFF.

This clone came up once. DNA for the CDR3: TGTGCCAGCAGCGGGCAGCGGGGGGGAGATACGCAGTATTTT. Its translation is CASSGQRGGDTQYF. The chain has TRBV7-2 and TRBJ2-3; the match to TRBD2 covers 10 bases. This CDR3 spans 14 amino acids. Germline V CDR1 and CDR2: SGHTA, FQGNSA. The V gene end was trimmed by 5 bases and the J gene end by 5 bases; junction bases not matched to a gene: 4.

The chain recombines TRBV7-9 with TRBJ1-5; D not certain. This CDR3 region has 14 residues. Germline-derived CDR1 and CDR2 are SEHNR and FQNEAQ (reference sequence). Trimming removed 7 bases from V and 0 bases from J, with 10 bases in between. Here the CDR3 reads CASTPEGSNQPQHF. CDR3 coding DNA: TGTGCCAGCACCCCAGAGGGTAGCAATCAGCCCCAGCATTTT.

This clone was detected only once. V gene TRBV24-1 combines with J gene TRBJ1-2; 8 nucleotides agree with TRBD1. CDR1 KGHDR and CDR2 SFDVKD come from the germline V gene. CDR3 size: 14 residues. Losses at the gene ends were 5 bases for V and 3 bases for J; bases not matched to a gene: 4. This CDR3 reads CATSGSGQDYGYTF. The CDR3 DNA reads TGTGCCACCAGTGGGTCGGGACAGGACTATGGCTACACCTTC.

This chain uses TRBV7-6 with TRBJ1-5; the match to TRBD1 covers 9 bases. The ends lost 1 base at V and 0 bases at J; junction bases unmatched: 13. Looked up from germline, CDR1 is SGHVS and CDR2 is FNYEAQ. The CDR3 contains 20 residues. The CDR3 sequence: CASSLGSGTGSDHSNQPQHF. As DNA, the CDR3 is TGTGCCAGCAGCTTAGGATCGGGGACAGGGTCTGATCATAGCAATCAGCCCCAGCATTTT.

The sample holds a few counts of this clone. The chain joins TRBV30 to TRBJ1-1, with TRBD1 identical over 8 bases. With 2 bases clipped from V and 0 bases from J, the junction kept 8 bases outside the gene matches. Per germline, CDR1 GTSNPN and CDR2 SVGIG (reference sequence). This CDR3 region has 16 residues. This CDR3 reads CAWSPFQGAMNTEAFF. CDR3 coding DNA: TGTGCCTGGAGTCCTTTCCAGGGGGCCATGAACACTGAAGCTTTCTTT.

V usage is TRBV19 and J usage is TRBJ1-5; weak D call: TRBD1 (6 bases). V lost 7 bases and J lost 1, with 17 bases in between. The CDR3 length is 16 residues. The germline gives CDR1 LNHDA, CDR2 SQIVND (reference sequence). The CDR3 coding sequence is TGTGCCAGTACCATCTCCGGGACACTGAGCAATCAGCCCCAGCATTTT. It yields the protein CASTISGTLSNQPQHF. The full variable domain, its missing parts supplied by reference TRBV19 and TRBJ1-5, is DGGITQSPKYLFRKEGQNVTLSCEQNLNHDAMYWYRQDPGQGLRLIYYSQIVNDFQKGDIAEGYSVSREKKESFPLTVTSAQKNPTAFYLCASTISGTLSNQPQHFGDGTRLSIL.

The chain joins TRBV5-6 to TRBJ1-5; a weak D match, TRBD1 (6 bases). This CDR3 is 16 amino acids long. With 2 bases removed from V and 7 bases from J, the gap between germline ends came to 19 bases. Germline values: CDR1 SGHDT, CDR2 YYEEEE. The CDR3 nucleotides read TGTGCCAGCAGCTTCAGTTTAGAACAGGGTTGGCAGCCCCAGCATTTT. This translates into CASSFSLEQGWQPQHF. Full variable domain (remainder filled in from reference TRBV5-6 and TRBJ1-5): DAGVTQSPTHLIKTRGQQVTLRCSPKSGHDTVSWYQQALGQGPQFIFQYYEEEERQRGNFPDRFSGHQFPNYSSELNVNALLLGDSALYLCASSFSLEQGWQPQHFGDGTRLSIL.

The chain couples TRBV6-1 to TRBJ2-7, with 8 bases lining up with TRBD1. CDR1 is MNHNS, CDR2 SASEGT, per germline. V dropped 4 bases and J dropped 0; count of bases not matched to a gene: 8. This CDR3 comprises 16 residues. Here the CDR3 DNA reads TGTGCCAGCAGTGCTGGGACAGGCCGTTACTCCTACGAGCAGTACTTC. Translated, it gives CASSAGTGRYSYEQYF.

V usage is TRBV25-1 and J usage is TRBJ1-2; 10 positions agree with TRBD1. Germline values: CDR1 MGHDK, CDR2 SYGVNS. The V gene end was trimmed by 4 bases and the J gene end by 5 bases; junction bases not matched to a gene: 4. The CDR3 has 14 residues. The CDR3 nucleotides read TGTGCCAGCAGTGCGGGACAGGGGCTATATGGCTACACCTTC. Amino acid sequence: CASSAGQGLYGYTF.

In its sample, this clone was seen a few times. The gene calls are TRBV20-1 and TRBJ1-1; 9 bases match TRBD1. Trimming cost V 6 bases and J 6 bases; bases outside gene matches: 11. CDR1 is DFQATT, CDR2 SNEGSKA, per germline (reference sequence). The CDR3 length is 14 residues. The CDR3, as DNA: TGCAGTGCCAGTCCCGGGACAGGGATCCCTGAAGCTTTCTTT. Protein: CSASPGTGIPEAFF.

The chain couples TRBV5-8 to TRBJ2-3; 7 bases fit TRBD2. With V trimmed by 4 bases and J by 1 base, 3 bases remained unmatched. Per the germline V gene, CDR1 is SGHTS and CDR2 is YDEGEE. The CDR3 has 14 residues. The CDR3 DNA follows: TGTGCCAGCAGCCCGGGACTACGCACAGATACGCAGTATTTT. Protein sequence: CASSPGLRTDTQYF.